This passage covers 17 T cell receptor beta chains from one sample sequenced in a study of cytomegalovirus exposure and HLA in healthy donors listed by TCRdb under 2017. The protocol used for the library was the immunoSEQ multiplex PCR assay. Here the immuneACCESS table is served through TCRdb, limited to in-frame sequences with V and J called. Missing clones are a known gap in these copies; in checked studies unresolved V genes cover under half, and the rest lacks a known reason. Within this sample are about 160,000 clones, with less than 90% of them counted one time only. The top ten hold 2% to 2.5% of the sample. Sequencing used PBMCs. These receptors all stem from a woman younger than 30 in good health and CMV-seronegative.

V is TRBV9 and J is TRBJ2-3; 12 bases fit TRBD1. Trimming cost V 7 bases and J 4 bases; bases outside gene matches: 22. Looked up from germline, CDR1 is SGDLS and CDR2 is YYNGEE. CDR3 length equals 20 residues. The CDR3 spells CASSRSGTGGFGLIADTQYF. For the CDR3, the DNA is TGTGCCAGCTCTCGCTCCGGGACAGGGGGCTTCGGTTTAATCGCAGATACGCAGTATTTT.

V and J are TRBV19 and TRBJ1-2; 8 nucleotides match TRBD1. From germline, CDR1 is LNHDA and CDR2 SQIVND (reference sequence). J gave up 4 bases and V 6 bases, and 19 bases lay outside the gene matches. The CDR3 has 18 amino acids. The CDR3 DNA is TGTGCCAGTAGCCTGCTTCTGGGACAGGAGAAAAGAAGCTATGGCTACACCTTC. Translating gives CASSLLLGQEKRSYGYTF. The whole variable domain, filled in from reference TRBV19 and TRBJ1-2, reads DGGITQSPKYLFRKEGQNVTLSCEQNLNHDAMYWYRQDPGQGLRLIYYSQIVNDFQKGDIAEGYSVSREKKESFPLTVTSAQKNPTAFYLCASSLLLGQEKRSYGYTFGSGTRLTVV.

The gene calls are TRBV14 and TRBJ2-7, with D unresolved. Per germline, CDR1 SGHDN and CDR2 FVKESK. Trimming pared 4 bases from V and 2 bases from J, leaving 12 bases between. The CDR3 has 14 amino acids. The CDR3 sequence is CASSLMTGAYEQYF. The DNA of the CDR3 is TGTGCCAGCAGCCTAATGACTGGAGCCTACGAGCAGTACTTC.

The gene calls are TRBV7-8 and TRBJ1-3, with no clear D. Germline V gene data show CDR1 as SGHVS and CDR2 as FQNEAQ. The CDR3 runs 16 residues. Trimming pared 1 base from V and 0 bases from J, leaving 10 bases between. Here the CDR3 DNA reads TGTGCCAGCAGCTTAGAGCGGTCCGCCTCTGGAAACACCATATATTTT. This codes for CASSLERSASGNTIYF.

Here the CDR3 reads CSVGGLAGGPYEQYF. As DNA, the CDR3 is TGCAGCGTGGGGGGACTAGCGGGAGGGCCCTACGAGCAGTACTTC. This chain links TRBV29-1 with TRBJ2-7; 16 positions match TRBD2. This CDR3 has 15 residues. Germline lookup yields CDR1 SQVTM and CDR2 ANQGSEA. V lost 6 bases, J lost 2 bases, and 4 bases stayed unmatched.

The gene calls are TRBV6-5 and TRBJ1-1; unclear D gene. The germline V gene encodes CDR1 MNHEY and CDR2 SVGAGI. The CDR3 has 15 residues. V was cut by 1 base and J by 4 bases, with 13 bases left in between. The DNA of the CDR3 is TGTGCCAGCAGTTACTTAAGAGGGTCGAGCACTGAAGCTTTCTTT. This translates into CASSYLRGSSTEAFF.

The CDR3 DNA reads TGCGCCAGCAGCTTGGGGACAGTAAGTTATGGCTACACCTTC. Amino acid sequence: CASSLGTVSYGYTF. The chain uses TRBV5-1 and TRBJ1-2, with D possibly being TRBD1 (6 bases). V lost 0 bases, J lost 5 bases, and 11 bases lay in between. Germline CDR1 SGHRS, CDR2 YFSETQ. This CDR3 has 14 residues.

As to this clone: The junction shows a germline mismatch at one end, possibly a read error. The gene calls are TRBV5-1 and TRBJ2-3, with TRBD2 identical over 10 bases. Germline V lookup: CDR1 SGHRS, CDR2 YFSETQ. This CDR3 is built from 11 residues. The CDR3 region is CASSLGSGRNF. For the CDR3, the DNA is TGCGCCAGCAGCTTAGGTAGCGGGAGGAATTTT.

The rearrangement uses TRBV2 and TRBJ1-4, with TRBD1 identical over 8 bases. Trimming removed 1 base from V and 8 bases from J; junction bases left unmatched: 3. In germline, CDR1 is SNHLY, CDR2 FYNNEI. The length of the CDR3 is 14 residues. CDR3 DNA sequence: TGTGCCAGCAGTGAAGGGACAGGGCTAGAAAAACTGTTTTTT. Translation gives CASSEGTGLEKLFF.

This clone was seen only once. The genes are TRBV19 and TRBJ1-2; TRBD1 aligns across 9 bases. The V and J ends lost 8 bases and 6 bases, in that order; junction bases with no gene match: 1. The V gene's germline CDR1 is LNHDA and CDR2 SQIVND (reference sequence). The CDR3 runs to 11 residues. The CDR3 loop is CASGQGHGYTF. CDR3 sequence (DNA): TGTGCCAGTGGACAGGGGCATGGCTACACCTTC.

This chain connects TRBV5-1 to TRBJ2-6; 7 nucleotides line up with TRBD1. This CDR3 is 15 amino acids long. Germline-derived CDR1 and CDR2 are SGHRS and YFSETQ. With V trimmed by 4 bases and J by 4 bases, 5 bases remained unmatched. As DNA, the CDR3 is TGCGCCAGCAGCATAACAGGGGCCGGGGCCAACGTCCTGACTTTC. Translated, it gives CASSITGAGANVLTF.

The rearrangement uses TRBV27 and TRBJ2-7; D is unclear. V gave up 7 bases and J gave up 0 bases, with 19 bases separating them. Germline CDR1 reads MNHEY; CDR2 reads SMNVEV (reference sequence). The length of the CDR3 is 16 residues. The CDR3 loop is CASTSLHPGYSYEQYF. The DNA for the CDR3 is TGTGCCAGCACCTCACTACACCCGGGTTACTCCTACGAGCAGTACTTC.

The rearrangement links TRBV5-5 to TRBJ1-2; 9 bases fit TRBD1. From germline, CDR1 is SGHKS and CDR2 YYEKEE (reference sequence). V trimming: 1 base; J trimming: 7 bases; junction bases outside the gene matches: 8. This CDR3 is built from 15 residues. The CDR3 sequence is CASSLSTGGMGGYTF. The CDR3 coding sequence is TGTGCCAGCAGCTTGAGCACAGGGGGCATGGGTGGCTACACCTTC.

The chain carries TRBV27 and TRBJ2-1; D remains unclear. Germline assignment: CDR1 MNHEY and CDR2 SMNVEV (reference sequence). CDR3 size: 14 residues. Trimming cost V 6 bases and J 2 bases, with 11 bases left between them. For the CDR3, the DNA is TGTGCCAGCAGCCGTCGGAGTACCTACAATGAGCAGTTCTTC. It encodes CASSRRSTYNEQFF.

V gene TRBV5-1 combines with J gene TRBJ2-5, with a weak D call TRBD1 (5 bases). V was cut by 4 bases and J by 2 bases, with 12 bases left in between. This CDR3 comprises 14 residues. From germline, CDR1 is SGHRS and CDR2 YFSETQ. The CDR3 nucleotides are TGCGCCAGCAGCCAAGGACACCTACAAGAGACCCAGTACTTC. Translated: CASSQGHLQETQYF.

The rearrangement links TRBV6-1 to TRBJ2-5; 8 bases line up with TRBD1. Germline values: CDR1 MNHNS, CDR2 SASEGT. This CDR3 contains 16 residues. After removal of 1 base from V and 4 bases from J, the junction contained 8 bases not matched to a gene. The chain's CDR3 is CASSEGTGILAETQYF. The CDR3 bases are TGTGCCAGCAGTGAAGGGACAGGGATATTGGCAGAGACCCAGTACTTC.

This clone has just one count. CDR3 in DNA: TGTGCCTGGAGTGTACTTGGCAGGGTAACGAACACCATATATTTT. Protein sequence: CAWSVLGRVTNTIYF. This chain uses TRBV30 with TRBJ1-3; D may be TRBD1 (5 bases). The CDR3 is 15 amino acids. The germline CDR1 and CDR2 sequences are GTSNPN and SVGIG (reference sequence). V was clipped by 0 bases and J by 7 bases, with 16 bases between them.